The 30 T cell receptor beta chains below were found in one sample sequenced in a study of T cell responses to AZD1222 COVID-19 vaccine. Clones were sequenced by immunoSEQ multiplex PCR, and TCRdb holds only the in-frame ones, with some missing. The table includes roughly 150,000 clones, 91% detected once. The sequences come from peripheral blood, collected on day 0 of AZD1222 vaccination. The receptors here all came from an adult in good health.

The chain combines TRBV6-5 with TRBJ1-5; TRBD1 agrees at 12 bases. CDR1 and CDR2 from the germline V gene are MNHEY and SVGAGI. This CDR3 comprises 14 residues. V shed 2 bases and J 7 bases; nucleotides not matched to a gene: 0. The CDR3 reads CASSYGTGGQPQHF. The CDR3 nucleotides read TGTGCCAGCAGTTACGGGACAGGGGGCCAGCCCCAGCATTTT.

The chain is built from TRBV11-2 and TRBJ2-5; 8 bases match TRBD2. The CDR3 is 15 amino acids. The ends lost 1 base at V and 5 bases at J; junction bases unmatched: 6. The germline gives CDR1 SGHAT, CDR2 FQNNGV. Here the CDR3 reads CASSLGGGGMETQYF. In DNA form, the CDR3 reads TGTGCCAGCAGCTTAGGAGGCGGGGGGATGGAGACCCAGTACTTC.

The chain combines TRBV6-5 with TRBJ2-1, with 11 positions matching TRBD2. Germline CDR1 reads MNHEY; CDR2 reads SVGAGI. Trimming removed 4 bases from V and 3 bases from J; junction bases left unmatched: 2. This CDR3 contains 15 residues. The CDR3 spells CASSSTSGIYNEQFF. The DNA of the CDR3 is TGTGCCAGCAGTTCGACTAGCGGGATCTACAATGAGCAGTTCTTC.

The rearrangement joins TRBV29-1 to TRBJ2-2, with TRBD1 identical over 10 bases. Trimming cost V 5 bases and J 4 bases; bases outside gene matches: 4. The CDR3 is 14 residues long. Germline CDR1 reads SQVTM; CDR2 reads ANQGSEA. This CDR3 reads CSVSWTGGTGELFF. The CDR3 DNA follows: TGCAGCGTTTCTTGGACAGGGGGCACCGGGGAGCTGTTTTTT.

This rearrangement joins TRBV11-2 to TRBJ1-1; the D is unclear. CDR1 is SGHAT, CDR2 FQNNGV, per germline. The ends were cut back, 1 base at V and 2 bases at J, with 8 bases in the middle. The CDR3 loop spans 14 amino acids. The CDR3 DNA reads TGTGCCAGCAGCTTAGTCCCAGACAACACTGAAGCTTTCTTT. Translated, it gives CASSLVPDNTEAFF.

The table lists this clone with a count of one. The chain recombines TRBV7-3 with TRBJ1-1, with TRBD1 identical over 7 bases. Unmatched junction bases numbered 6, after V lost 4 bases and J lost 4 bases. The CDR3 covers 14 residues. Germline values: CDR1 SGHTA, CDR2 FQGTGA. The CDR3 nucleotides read TGTGCCAGCAGCTATTCAGGGGGGCCCACTGAAGCTTTCTTT. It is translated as CASSYSGGPTEAFF.

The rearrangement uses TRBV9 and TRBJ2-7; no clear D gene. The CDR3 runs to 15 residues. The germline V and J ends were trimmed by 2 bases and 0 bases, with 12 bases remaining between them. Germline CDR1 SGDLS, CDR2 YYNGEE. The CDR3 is CASSVGQSHSYEQYF. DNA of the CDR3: TGTGCCAGCAGCGTCGGGCAAAGCCACTCCTACGAGCAGTACTTC.

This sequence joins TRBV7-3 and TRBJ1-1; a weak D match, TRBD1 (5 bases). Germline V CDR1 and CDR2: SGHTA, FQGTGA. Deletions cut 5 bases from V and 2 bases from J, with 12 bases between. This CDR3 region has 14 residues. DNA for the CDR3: TGTGCCAGCAGCCGCACAGGTGATAACACTGAAGCTTTCTTT. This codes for CASSRTGDNTEAFF.

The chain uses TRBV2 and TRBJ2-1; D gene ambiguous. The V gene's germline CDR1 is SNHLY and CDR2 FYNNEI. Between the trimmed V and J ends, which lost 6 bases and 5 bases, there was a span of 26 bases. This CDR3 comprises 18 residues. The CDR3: CASRDPNRRAGRHNEQFF. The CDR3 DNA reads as TGTGCCAGCAGAGACCCGAACCGCCGAGCAGGACGTCACAATGAGCAGTTCTTC.

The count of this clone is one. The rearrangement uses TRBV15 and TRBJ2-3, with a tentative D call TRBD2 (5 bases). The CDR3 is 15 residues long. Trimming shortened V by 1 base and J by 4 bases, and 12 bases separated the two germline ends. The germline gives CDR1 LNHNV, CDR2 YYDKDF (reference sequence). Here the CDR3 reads CATSRVAGAADTQYF. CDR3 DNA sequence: TGTGCCACCAGCAGAGTTGCTGGAGCGGCAGATACGCAGTATTTT.

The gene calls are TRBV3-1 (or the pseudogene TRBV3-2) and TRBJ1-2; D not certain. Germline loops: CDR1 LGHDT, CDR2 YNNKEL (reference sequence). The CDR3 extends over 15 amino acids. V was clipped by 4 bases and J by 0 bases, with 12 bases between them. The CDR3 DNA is TGTGCCAGCAGCCCCTATCTGACTTCTAACTATGGCTACACCTTC. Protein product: CASSPYLTSNYGYTF.

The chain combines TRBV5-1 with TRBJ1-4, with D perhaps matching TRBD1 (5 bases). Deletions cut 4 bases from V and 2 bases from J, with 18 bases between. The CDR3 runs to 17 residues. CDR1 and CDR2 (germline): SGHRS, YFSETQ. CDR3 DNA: TGCGCCAGCAGCCCCCTCGGCGGGGGAGCGACTAATGAAAAACTGTTTTTT. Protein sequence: CASSPLGGGATNEKLFF. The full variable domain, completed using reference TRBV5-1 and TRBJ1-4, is KAGVTQTPRYLIKTRGQQVTLSCSPISGHRSVSWYQQTPGQGLQFLFEYFSETQRNKGNFPGRFSGRQFSNSRSEMNVSTLELGDSALYLCASSPLGGGATNEKLFFGSGTQLSVL.

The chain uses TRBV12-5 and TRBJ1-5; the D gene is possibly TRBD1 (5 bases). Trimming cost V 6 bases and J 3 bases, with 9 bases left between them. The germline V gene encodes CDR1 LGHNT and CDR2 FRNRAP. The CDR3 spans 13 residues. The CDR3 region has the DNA TGTGCTAGTGGAACAGGTTCCAATCAGCCCCAGCATTTT. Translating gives CASGTGSNQPQHF.

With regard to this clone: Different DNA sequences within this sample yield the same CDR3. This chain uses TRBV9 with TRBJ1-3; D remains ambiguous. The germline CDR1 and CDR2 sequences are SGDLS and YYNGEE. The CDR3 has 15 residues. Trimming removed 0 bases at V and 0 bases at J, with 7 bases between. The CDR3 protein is CASSVVGISGNTIYF. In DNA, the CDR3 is TGTGCCAGCAGCGTAGTTGGAATCTCTGGAAACACCATATATTTT.

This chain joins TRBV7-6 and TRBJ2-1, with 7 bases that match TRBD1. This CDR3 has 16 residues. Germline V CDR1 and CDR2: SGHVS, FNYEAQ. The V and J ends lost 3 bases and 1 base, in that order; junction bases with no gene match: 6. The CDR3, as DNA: TGTGCCAGCAGCTTCAGGGGGTCCATTTCCTACAATGAGCAGTTCTTC. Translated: CASSFRGSISYNEQFF. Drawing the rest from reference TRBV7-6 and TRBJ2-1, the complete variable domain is GAGVSQSPRYKVTKRGQDVALRCDPISGHVSLYWYRQALGQGPEFLTYFNYEAQQDKSGLPNDRFSAERPEGSISTLTIQRTEQRDSAMYRCASSFRGSISYNEQFFGPGTRLTVL.

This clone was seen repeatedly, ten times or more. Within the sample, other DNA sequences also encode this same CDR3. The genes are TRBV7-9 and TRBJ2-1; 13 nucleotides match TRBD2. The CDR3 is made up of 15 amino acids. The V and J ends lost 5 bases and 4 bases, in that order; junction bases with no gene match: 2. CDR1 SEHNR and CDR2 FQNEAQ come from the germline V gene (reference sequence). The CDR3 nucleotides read TGTGCCAGCAGCCGGACTAGCGGGGGTTACAATGAGCAGTTCTTC. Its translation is CASSRTSGGYNEQFF.

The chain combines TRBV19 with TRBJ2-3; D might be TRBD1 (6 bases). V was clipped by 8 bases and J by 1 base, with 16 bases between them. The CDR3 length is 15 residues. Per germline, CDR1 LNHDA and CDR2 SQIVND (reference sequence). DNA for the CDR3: TGTGCCAGTGGCCCGGGTGAGGGGGGCACAGATACGCAGTATTTT. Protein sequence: CASGPGEGGTDTQYF.

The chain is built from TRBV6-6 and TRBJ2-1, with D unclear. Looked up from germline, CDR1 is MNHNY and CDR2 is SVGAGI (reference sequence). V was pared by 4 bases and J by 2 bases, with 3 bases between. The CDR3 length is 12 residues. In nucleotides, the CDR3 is TGTGCCAGCAGTTCGCCCTACAATGAGCAGTTCTTC. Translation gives CASSSPYNEQFF.

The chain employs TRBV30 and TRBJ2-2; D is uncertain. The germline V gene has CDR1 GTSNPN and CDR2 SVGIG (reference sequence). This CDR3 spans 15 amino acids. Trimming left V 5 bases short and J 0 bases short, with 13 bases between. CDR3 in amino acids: CAWQLGSSNTGELFF. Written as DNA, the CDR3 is TGTGCCTGGCAGCTCGGGTCATCGAACACCGGGGAGCTGTTTTTT. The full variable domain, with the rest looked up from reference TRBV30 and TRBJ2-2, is SQTIHQWPATLVQPVGSPLSLECTVEGTSNPNLYWYRQAAGRGLQLLFYSVGIGQISSEVPQNLSASRPQDRQFILSSKKLLLSDSGFYLCAWQLGSSNTGELFFGEGSRLTVL.

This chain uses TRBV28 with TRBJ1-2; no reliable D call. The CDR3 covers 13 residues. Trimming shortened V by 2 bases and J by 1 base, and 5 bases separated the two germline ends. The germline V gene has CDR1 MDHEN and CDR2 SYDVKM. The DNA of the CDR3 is TGTGCCAGCAGTTTAGGAGATAACTATGGCTACACCTTC. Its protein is CASSLGDNYGYTF.

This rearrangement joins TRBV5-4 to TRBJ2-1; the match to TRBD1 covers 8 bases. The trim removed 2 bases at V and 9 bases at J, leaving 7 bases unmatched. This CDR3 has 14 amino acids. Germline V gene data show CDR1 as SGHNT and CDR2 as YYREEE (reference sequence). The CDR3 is CASSFETGDTEQFF. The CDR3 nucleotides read TGTGCCAGCAGCTTCGAGACAGGGGACACTGAGCAGTTCTTC.

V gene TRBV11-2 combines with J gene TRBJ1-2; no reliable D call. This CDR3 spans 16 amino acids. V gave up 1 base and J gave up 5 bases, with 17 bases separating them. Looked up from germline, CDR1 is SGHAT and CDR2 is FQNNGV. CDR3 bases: TGTGCCAGCAGCTTAGCCCCAAGGACTCCCCCTTATGGCTACACCTTC. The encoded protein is CASSLAPRTPPYGYTF.

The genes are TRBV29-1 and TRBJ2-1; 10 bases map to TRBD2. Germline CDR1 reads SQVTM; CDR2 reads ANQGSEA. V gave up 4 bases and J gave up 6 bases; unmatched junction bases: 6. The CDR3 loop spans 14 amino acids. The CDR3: CSVAPSGRGNEQFF. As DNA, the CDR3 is TGCAGCGTTGCTCCCAGCGGGAGGGGCAATGAGCAGTTCTTC.

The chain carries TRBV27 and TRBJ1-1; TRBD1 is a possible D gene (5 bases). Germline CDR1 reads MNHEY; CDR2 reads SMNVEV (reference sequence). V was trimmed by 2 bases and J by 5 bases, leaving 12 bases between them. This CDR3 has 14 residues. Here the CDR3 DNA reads TGTGCCAGCAGTTTAAGCAGGGCAGGGACTGAAGCTTTCTTT. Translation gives CASSLSRAGTEAFF.

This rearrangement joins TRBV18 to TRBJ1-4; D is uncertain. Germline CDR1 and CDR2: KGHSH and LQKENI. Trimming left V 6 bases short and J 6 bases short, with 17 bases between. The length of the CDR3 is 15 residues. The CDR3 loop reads CASSPSRVGDEKLFF. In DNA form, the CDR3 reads TGTGCCAGCTCCCCCAGTAGGGTCGGGGATGAAAAACTGTTTTTT.

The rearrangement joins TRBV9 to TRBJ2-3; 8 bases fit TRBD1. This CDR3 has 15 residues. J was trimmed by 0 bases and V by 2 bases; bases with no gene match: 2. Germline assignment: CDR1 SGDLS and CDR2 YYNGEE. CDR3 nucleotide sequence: TGTGCCAGCAGCGTCAGGGGGCAGAGCACAGATACGCAGTATTTT. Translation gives CASSVRGQSTDTQYF. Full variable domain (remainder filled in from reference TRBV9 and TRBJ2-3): DSGVTQTPKHLITATGQRVTLRCSPRSGDLSVYWYQQSLDQGLQFLIQYYNGEERAKGNILERFSAQQFPDLHSELNLSSLELGDSALYFCASSVRGQSTDTQYFGPGTRLTVL.

The chain's CDR3 is CASSLFGQGVGGYTF. In DNA, the CDR3 is TGTGCCAGCAGTTTGTTTGGACAGGGTGTCGGGGGCTACACCTTC. This chain links TRBV27 with TRBJ1-2; 8 bases align to TRBD1. Germline CDR1 and CDR2: MNHEY and SMNVEV (reference sequence). The CDR3 extends over 15 amino acids. Trimming at V came to 3 bases and at J to 8 bases, leaving 11 bases not matched to a gene.

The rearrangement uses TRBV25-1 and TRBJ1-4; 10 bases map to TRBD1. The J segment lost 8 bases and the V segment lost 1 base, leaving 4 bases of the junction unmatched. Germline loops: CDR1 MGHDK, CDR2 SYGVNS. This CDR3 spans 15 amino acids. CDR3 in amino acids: CASSEWTGGLEKLFF. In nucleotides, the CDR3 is TGTGCCAGCAGTGAATGGACAGGGGGTTTGGAAAAACTGTTTTTT.

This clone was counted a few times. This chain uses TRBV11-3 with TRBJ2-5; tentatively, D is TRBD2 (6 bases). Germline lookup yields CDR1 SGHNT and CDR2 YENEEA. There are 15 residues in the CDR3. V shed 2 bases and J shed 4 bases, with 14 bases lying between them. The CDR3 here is CASSLRQRVGETQYF. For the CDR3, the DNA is TGTGCCAGCAGCTTAAGACAGCGGGTGGGAGAGACCCAGTACTTC.

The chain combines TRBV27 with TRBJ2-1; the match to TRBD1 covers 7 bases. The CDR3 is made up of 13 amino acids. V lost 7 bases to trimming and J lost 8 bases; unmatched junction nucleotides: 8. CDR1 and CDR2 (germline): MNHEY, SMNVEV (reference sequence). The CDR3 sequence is CASMKGARDEQFF. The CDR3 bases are TGTGCCAGCATGAAGGGGGCAAGGGATGAGCAGTTCTTC.